Reported below is one TCR beta chain. Antigen specificity is unknown. Germline CDR1 and CDR2: SGHNT and YYREEE (reference sequence). The ends lost 0 bases at V and 3 bases at J; junction bases unmatched: 5. This CDR3 has 16 residues. Repertoires were generated with immunoSEQ multiplex PCR, while TCRdb's copy carries only in-frame clones and drops some. The sample lists approximately 32,000 clones; over 75% were seen once. The sample comes from a study of T cells in localized non-small cell lung cancer. Whole-study findings and limits: Higher adjacent-lung clonality was associated with shorter survival.

The chain links TRBV5-4 to TRBJ1-2; TRBD1 agrees at 10 bases. This sample comprised peripheral blood, obtained before any cancer treatment. The sequence derives from a male donor at least 60 years old with stage III squamous cell lung carcinoma. CDR3 region: CASSLAGTGAYYGYTF. The CDR3 bases are TGTGCCAGCAGCTTGGCGGGGACAGGGGCTTACTATGGCTACACCTTC.